One sample yielded the 5 T cell receptor beta chains listed below, sequenced in a study of T cells after yellow fever vaccination. From the 5' RACE reads, TCRdb called clonotypes with MiXCR, one entry per CDR3 protein. This sample carries 500,000 to 650,000 distinct CDR3 sequences, about 12% of them seen once, and the ten largest clones take under 15%. Sequenced material: PBMCs, taken on the day of the yellow fever booster vaccination. The origin of the receptors is a man under 40 who received the YFV17D yellow fever vaccine.

This clonotype was observed a handful of times. The V gene is TRBV2, the J gene TRBJ2-1, with D perhaps matching TRBD2 (6 bases). V lost 3 bases, J lost 12 bases, and 15 bases lay in between. The CDR3 length is 13 residues. The germline V gene encodes CDR1 SNHLY and CDR2 FYNNEI. This CDR3 reads CASSERREDVQFF. DNA for the CDR3: TGTGCCAGCAGTGAGAGGAGGGAGGACGTGCAGTTCTTC.

This clonotype was observed a few times. V and J are TRBV6-2 or TRBV6-3 and TRBJ1-1; unclear D gene. CDR1 is MNHEY, CDR2 SVGEGT, per germline. V was shortened by 4 bases and J by 5 bases, with 20 bases between the two germline ends. This CDR3 is 16 amino acids long. CDR3 bases: TGTGCCAGCAGTTTCCGGACCCAGAGAGATAGAACTGAAGCTTTCTTT. Its translation: CASSFRTQRDRTEAFF.

The chain combines TRBV5-1 with TRBJ2-7; 7 positions match TRBD1. V lost 3 bases to trimming and J lost 0 bases; unmatched junction nucleotides: 9. CDR1 and CDR2 (germline): SGHRS, YFSETQ. This CDR3 region has 16 residues. The CDR3 bases are TGCGCCAGCAGCTACGGCAGACAGGGAGTCTCCTACGAGCAGTACTTC. Translating it yields CASSYGRQGVSYEQYF.

The chain couples TRBV2 to TRBJ1-5; no firm D call. CDR1 is SNHLY and CDR2 is FYNNEI in the germline V gene. The CDR3 has 12 residues. V was cut by 3 bases and J by 10 bases, with 10 bases left in between. CDR3 DNA: TGTGCCAGCAGTGATCAGGCAGGCCCCCAGCATTTT. This codes for CASSDQAGPQHF.

In this sample, this clonotype turned up a few times. As DNA, the CDR3 is TGTGCCAGCAGCCGCTATGCTGATTACAATGAGCAGTTCTTC. This translates into CASSRYADYNEQFF. This chain joins TRBV7-2 and TRBJ2-1; no firm D call. V was trimmed by 5 bases and J by 4 bases, leaving 12 bases between them. CDR1 and CDR2 (germline): SGHTA, FQGNSA. This CDR3 has 14 residues.